These T cell receptor beta chains were read from a single sample in a study of OX40 agonist ivuxolimab in advanced cancers. Method: immunoSEQ multiplex PCR; TCRdb's copy keeps in-frame clones and lacks some. This sample has about 64,000 clones, with about 85% found just once. Specimen: CD4+ or CD8+ T cells sorted from blood, collected in a trial of the OX40 agonist ivuxolimab. The receptors here all came from an adult with an advanced solid tumor such as melanoma, head and neck, liver or kidney cancer. Each CDR3 is given with its conserved first and last residue. D genes are given only for firm matches. Clone size is not always given. Where it is, it says once, few, many or a class for expanded clones.

V	J	D	size	CDR3	DNA
TRBV7-2	TRBJ1-2	-	-	CASSSRSAYGYTF	TGTGCCAGCAGCTCACGGTCCGCCTATGGCTACACCTTC
TRBV7-9	TRBJ2-2	-	-	CASSLRGTGELFF	TGTGCCAGCAGCTTACGGGGAACCGGGGAGCTGTTTTTT
TRBV28	TRBJ1-3	-	-	CASSPDTSRVNTIYF	TGTGCCAGCAGCCCGGACACCTCGCGGGTAAACACCATATATTTT
TRBV5-4	TRBJ1-2	-	-	CASSLWGGLNYGYTF	TGTGCCAGCAGCTTGTGGGGGGGCCTTAACTATGGCTACACCTTC
TRBV11-2	TRBJ1-1	-	-	CASSLMEYTEAFF	TGTGCCAGCAGCTTAATGGAGTACACTGAAGCTTTCTTT
TRBV4-1	TRBJ1-3	-	once	CASSRGEGTTGNTIYF	TGCGCCAGCAGCCGAGGGGAGGGAACAACTGGAAACACCATATATTTT
TRBV7-2	TRBJ2-6	-	-	CASSLTAGSGANVLTF	TGTGCCAGCAGCTTAACAGCGGGCTCTGGGGCCAACGTCCTGACTTTC
TRBV9	TRBJ1-6	-	-	CASSVRQDNSPLHF	TGTGCCAGCAGCGTCCGACAGGATAATTCACCCCTCCACTTT
TRBV29-1	TRBJ1-5	TRBD1	-	CSVEGQGDQPQHF	TGCAGCGTTGAGGGACAGGGAGATCAGCCCCAGCATTTT
TRBV10-1	TRBJ2-6	-	-	CATSTGTGANVLTF	TGCGCCACCTCCACAGGGACTGGGGCCAACGTCCTGACTTTC
TRBV30	TRBJ2-7	TRBD2	-	CALKIGGGAYEQYF	TGTGCCTTAAAGATTGGGGGAGGGGCCTACGAGCAGTACTTC
TRBV7-2	TRBJ2-1	-	-	CASSGTGGNEQFF	TGTGCCAGTTCCGGGACTGGGGGCAATGAGCAGTTCTTC
TRBV5-1	TRBJ2-1	TRBD1	-	CASSSGQGLNEQFF	TGCGCCAGCAGCTCGGGACAGGGTCTCAATGAGCAGTTCTTC
TRBV5-1	TRBJ2-5	TRBD2	-	CASSRATLIAGQETQYF	TGCGCCAGCAGCCGCGCCACGCTTATAGCGGGGCAAGAGACCCAGTACTTC
TRBV11-3	TRBJ2-5	TRBD2	-	CASSQGTSGDQETQYF	TGTGCCAGCAGCCAAGGGACTAGCGGGGACCAAGAGACCCAGTACTTC
TRBV7-9	TRBJ2-3	TRBD2	-	CGTGASGNTDTQYF	TGTGGCACCGGGGCTAGCGGAAACACAGATACGCAGTATTTT
TRBV4-3	TRBJ1-2	TRBD1	-	CASSQLIGGEAVGYTF	TGCGCCAGCAGTCAGCTCATAGGGGGCGAAGCTGTTGGCTACACCTTC
TRBV19	TRBJ1-3	-	-	CASSRGSVNSGNTIYF	TGTGCCAGTAGTAGAGGGAGTGTGAACTCTGGAAACACCATATATTTT
TRBV19	TRBJ2-7	-	-	CASSVIEGRTYEQYF	TGTGCCAGTAGTGTGATAGAAGGCAGAACCTACGAGCAGTACTTC
TRBV9	TRBJ2-1	TRBD2	-	CASSVGDYSYNEQFF	TGTGCCAGCAGCGTAGGGGACTACTCCTACAATGAGCAGTTCTTC
TRBV5-1	TRBJ2-2	TRBD1	once	CASSRDRGTGELFF	TGCGCCAGCAGCCGGGACAGGGGGACCGGGGAGCTGTTTTTT
TRBV19	TRBJ2-5	TRBD1	-	CASSNDRAQPPRGGQYF	TGTGCCAGTAGTAACGACAGGGCCCAGCCCCCCCGAGGTGGCCAGTACTTC
TRBV2	TRBJ2-7	-	-	CASRETWVGEQYF	TGTGCCAGCAGGGAGACATGGGTGGGGGAGCAGTACTTC
TRBV9	TRBJ2-1	-	once	CASSPRWEYNEQFF	TGTGCCAGCAGCCCTAGGTGGGAGTACAATGAGCAGTTCTTC
TRBV18	TRBJ2-1	TRBD2	once	CASSPAGESYNEQFF	TGTGCCAGCTCACCAGCGGGAGAATCCTACAATGAGCAGTTCTTC
TRBV5-1	TRBJ2-1	-	-	CASSRDWSSYNEQFF	TGCGCCAGCAGCCGGGACTGGAGCTCCTACAATGAGCAGTTCTTC
TRBV2	TRBJ2-5	TRBD2	-	CASWRPSGGATQYF	TGTGCCAGCTGGCGCCCTAGCGGGGGGGCGACCCAGTACTTC
TRBV11-2	TRBJ1-1	-	-	CASSWGSGNTEAFF	TGTGCCAGCAGCTGGGGGTCCGGGAACACTGAAGCTTTCTTT
TRBV11-2	TRBJ2-2	-	few	CASSLVGARDTGELFF	TGTGCCAGCAGCCTTGTGGGGGCGCGGGACACCGGGGAGCTGTTTTTT